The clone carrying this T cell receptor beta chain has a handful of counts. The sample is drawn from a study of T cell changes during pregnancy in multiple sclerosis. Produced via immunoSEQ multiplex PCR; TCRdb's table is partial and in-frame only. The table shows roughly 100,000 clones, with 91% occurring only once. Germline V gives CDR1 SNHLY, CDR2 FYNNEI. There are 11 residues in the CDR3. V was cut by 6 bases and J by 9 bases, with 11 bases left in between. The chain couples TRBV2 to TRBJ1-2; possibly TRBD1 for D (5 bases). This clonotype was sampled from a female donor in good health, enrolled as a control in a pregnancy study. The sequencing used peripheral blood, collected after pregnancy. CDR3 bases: TGTGCCAGCAGCGGACATATTAGCTACACCTTC. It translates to CASSGHISYTF.